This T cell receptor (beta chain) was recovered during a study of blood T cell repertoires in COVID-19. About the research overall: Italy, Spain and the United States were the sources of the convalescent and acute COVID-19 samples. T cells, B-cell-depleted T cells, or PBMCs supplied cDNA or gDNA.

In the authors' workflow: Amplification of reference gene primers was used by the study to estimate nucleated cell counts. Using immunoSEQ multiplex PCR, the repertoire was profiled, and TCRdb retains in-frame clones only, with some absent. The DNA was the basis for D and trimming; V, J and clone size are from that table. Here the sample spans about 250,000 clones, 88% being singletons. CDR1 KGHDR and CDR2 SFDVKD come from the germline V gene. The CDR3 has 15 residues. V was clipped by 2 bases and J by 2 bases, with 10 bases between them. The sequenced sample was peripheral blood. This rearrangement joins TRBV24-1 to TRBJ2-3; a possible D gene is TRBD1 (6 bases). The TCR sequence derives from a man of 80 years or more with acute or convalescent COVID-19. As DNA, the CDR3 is TGTGCCACCAGTGATTCGACAGGTTTCACAGATACGCAGTATTTT. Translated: CATSDSTGFTDTQYF.